A selection of T cell receptor beta chains follows, all from one sample in a study of CD8+ T cells in alopecia areata. The assay was immunoSEQ multiplex PCR, and TCRdb's table has in-frame clones only and misses some. The sample has 14,000 or so clones, around 60% seen once. The sample consisted of CD4+ Tregs sorted from blood. All receptors derive from a human donor with alopecia areata. Each CDR3 is given with its conserved first and last residue. The D gene is left open where the match is weak. Size is stated for part of the rows, as once, few or many counts, or as a class when the clone is expanded.

>TRBJ2-7|-|TRBV4-1|-
CASSQAGQTHLEQYF
TGCGCCAGCAGCCAAGCTGGGCAAACCCATCTGGAGCAGTACTTC
>TRBJ2-7|few|TRBV29-1|-
CSVGSWRRNYEQYF
TGCAGCGTTGGGTCGTGGCGGAGAAACTACGAGCAGTACTTC
>TRBJ2-3|-|TRBV14|-
CASSQDLEGVITDTQYF
TGTGCCAGCAGCCAGGATCTGGAAGGGGTGATCACAGATACGCAGTATTTT
>TRBJ2-3|few|TRBV7-9|-
CASSQSSTDTQYF
TGTGCCAGCAGCCAATCAAGCACAGATACGCAGTATTTT
>TRBJ2-3|-|TRBV29-1|-
CSVGRTSTDTQYF
TGCAGCGTTGGACGGACTAGCACAGATACGCAGTATTTT
>TRBJ2-7|-|TRBV13|-
CASSYNPAYEQYF
TGTGCCAGCAGCTACAACCCGGCCTACGAGCAGTACTTC
>TRBJ2-1|-|TRBV7-6|-
CASSLLRGGALFF
TGTGCCAGCAGCTTATTGAGGGGGGGAGCGCTGTTCTTC
>TRBJ1-1|few|TRBV19|-
CATRTQGNTEAFF
TGTGCCACCCGAACTCAGGGGAACACTGAAGCTTTCTTT
>TRBJ2-7|once|TRBV2|-
CASKGRSYEQYF
TGTGCCAGCAAAGGGCGGTCCTACGAGCAGTACTTC
>TRBJ2-1|-|TRBV2|-
CASRPGQRGEQFF
TGTGCCAGCCGGCCGGGACAGCGGGGTGAGCAGTTCTTC
>TRBJ2-5|once|TRBV11-2|-
CASSNLETQYF
TGTGCCAGCAGCAATTTGGAGACCCAGTACTTC
>TRBJ2-7|-|TRBV18|TRBD2
CASSPPMTSGSTSYEQYF
TGTGCCAGCTCACCACCGATGACTAGCGGGAGTACATCCTACGAGCAGTACTTC
>TRBJ1-2|-|TRBV27|-
CASSPEGYGYTF
TGTGCCAGCAGCCCCGAGGGGTATGGCTACACCTTC
>TRBJ2-3|medium-sized|TRBV7-9|-
CASSLIADTQYF
TGTGCCAGCAGCTTAATCGCGGATACGCAGTATTTT
>TRBJ2-7|few|TRBV6-1|-
CASSEGAGIFYEQYF
TGTGCCAGCAGTGAAGGGGCGGGGATCTTCTACGAGCAGTACTTC
>TRBJ2-1|-|TRBV12-5|TRBD2
CASGLVLAGARHEQFF
TGTGCTAGTGGTTTGGTACTAGCGGGAGCAAGGCATGAGCAGTTCTTC
>TRBJ2-1|-|TRBV5-1|TRBD1
CASSLGVEGAQFF
TGCGCCAGCAGCTTGGGGGTCGAGGGGGCGCAGTTCTTC
>TRBJ1-5|few|TRBV23-1|-
CASRQNSPAERNNQPQHF
TGCGCCAGCAGACAGAACTCTCCGGCTGAACGTAACAATCAGCCCCAGCATTTT
>TRBJ2-2|medium-sized|TRBV28|-
CASSFAREETGELFF
TGTGCCAGCAGTTTTGCTAGGGAGGAGACCGGGGAGCTGTTTTTT
>TRBJ2-5|-|TRBV10-2|-
CASSERGTQYF
TGCGCCAGCAGTGAGAGGGGGACCCAGTACTTC
>TRBJ2-7|-|TRBV6-5|TRBD1
CASSNRGYEQYF
TGTGCCAGCAGTAACAGGGGTTACGAGCAGTACTTC
>TRBJ2-3|-|TRBV25-1|TRBD2
CASSEWGGSITDTQYF
TGTGCCAGCAGTGAATGGGGCGGGAGTATCACAGATACGCAGTATTTT
>TRBJ2-1|few|TRBV2|-
CASVAEASASEQFF
TGTGCCAGCGTGGCGGAGGCCTCTGCGAGTGAGCAGTTCTTC
>TRBJ1-2|-|TRBV6-6|-
CASTRATNYGYTF
TGTGCCAGCACCCGGGCTACTAACTATGGCTACACCTTC
>TRBJ2-7|-|TRBV6-5|-
CASSPDWLGGEQYF
TGTGCCAGCAGTCCCGACTGGCTCGGGGGCGAGCAGTACTTC
>TRBJ2-3|few|TRBV19|-
CASSMILGTQYF
TGTGCCAGTAGTATGATCCTGGGTACGCAGTATTTT
>TRBJ2-3|once|TRBV28|TRBD2
CASSQDGSGREDTQYF
TGTGCCAGCAGTCAGGACGGTAGCGGGAGGGAAGATACGCAGTATTTT
>TRBJ2-7|few|TRBV6-1|-
CASSITPASYEQYF
TGTGCCAGCAGTATTACCCCTGCCTCCTACGAGCAGTACTTC
>TRBJ2-2|-|TRBV5-1|-
CASSLVEERDTGELFF
TGCGCCAGCAGCCTGGTAGAGGAGCGGGACACCGGGGAGCTGTTTTTT
>TRBJ2-7|-|TRBV29-1|-
CSVAGGTHEQYF
TGCAGCGTTGCCGGAGGGACCCACGAGCAGTACTTC
>TRBJ2-5|-|TRBV5-1|-
CASSLRTGTTETQYF
TGCGCCAGCAGCTTGCGCACAGGGACCACCGAGACCCAGTACTTC
>TRBJ2-7|-|TRBV7-6|TRBD2
CASSPARRGTSGSYEQYF
TGTGCCAGCAGCCCTGCCCGGAGAGGGACTAGCGGATCCTACGAGCAGTACTTC
>TRBJ1-2|-|TRBV6-6|TRBD1
CASSAPGQGYTF
TGTGCCAGCAGTGCCCCGGGACAGGGCTACACCTTC
>TRBJ2-5|few|TRBV11-2|TRBD1
CASSFDRVVKTQYF
TGTGCCAGCAGCTTTGACAGGGTCGTCAAGACCCAGTACTTC
>TRBJ2-7|few|TRBV5-6|-
CASSLGSWPYEQYF
TGTGCCAGCAGCTTGGGGAGTTGGCCCTACGAGCAGTACTTC
>TRBJ2-2|few|TRBV7-2|TRBD2
CAGGSGNTGELFF
TGTGCTGGCGGGAGCGGGAACACCGGGGAGCTGTTTTTT
>TRBJ2-1|-|TRBV6-5|-
CASSYRGTSYNEQFF
TGTGCCAGCAGTTACAGGGGTACGTCCTACAATGAGCAGTTCTTC
>TRBJ2-2|medium-sized|TRBV7-9|TRBD1
CASSTGQLTGELFF
TGTGCCAGCAGCACGGGACAGCTCACCGGGGAGCTGTTTTTT
>TRBJ1-1|few|TRBV6-1|TRBD1
CASSESGTGGFIPEAFF
TGTGCCAGCAGTGAATCTGGGACAGGGGGCTTCATACCTGAAGCTTTCTTT
>TRBJ2-3|few|TRBV6-1|-
CASSESLRTQYF
TGTGCCAGCAGTGAATCTCTCCGTACGCAGTATTTT
>TRBJ2-7|-|TRBV18|TRBD1
CASSSTSVRGLEQYF
TGTGCCAGCTCATCTACGAGCGTTAGGGGGCTCGAGCAGTACTTC
>TRBJ1-1|-|TRBV10-1|TRBD1
CASSEDRGQRDTEAFF
TGCGCCAGCAGTGAGGACAGGGGGCAAAGGGACACTGAAGCTTTCTTT
>TRBJ2-5|few|TRBV7-6|-
CASSLRQETQYF
TGTGCCAGCAGCCTGAGACAAGAGACCCAGTACTTC
>TRBJ2-3|-|TRBV7-9|TRBD2
CASSSTSGRAITDTQYF
TGTGCCAGCAGCTCGACTAGCGGGAGGGCTATAACAGATACGCAGTATTTT
>TRBJ1-1|-|TRBV5-8|-
CASSADLTEAFF
TGTGCCAGCAGCGCGGACCTCACTGAAGCTTTCTTT
>TRBJ2-4|once|TRBV2|TRBD2
CASSLWGLAIVAKNIQYF
TGTGCCAGCAGTCTTTGGGGACTAGCTATCGTAGCCAAAAACATTCAGTACTTC
>TRBJ2-1|-|TRBV10-1|TRBD2
CASSSGSIYNEQFF
TGCGCCAGCAGTAGCGGGAGTATATACAATGAGCAGTTCTTC
>TRBJ2-2|large|TRBV19|TRBD1
CASSRGFGELFF
TGTGCCAGTAGCAGGGGGTTCGGGGAGCTGTTTTTT
>TRBJ2-1|few|TRBV15|-
CATRSASGPNEQFF
TGTGCCACCAGGTCAGCCTCGGGGCCGAATGAGCAGTTCTTC
>TRBJ1-5|-|TRBV10-3|-
CAIAASGNQPQHF
TGTGCCATCGCGGCGTCTGGCAATCAGCCCCAGCATTTT
>TRBJ2-7|-|TRBV11-2|TRBD2
CASSLTSGRGTYEQYF
TGTGCCAGCAGCTTGACTAGCGGGAGGGGTACCTACGAGCAGTACTTC
>TRBJ2-1|-|TRBV10-3|TRBD2
CAISRLAGGNEQFF
TGTGCCATCAGCAGACTAGCGGGGGGCAATGAGCAGTTCTTC
>TRBJ2-3|-|TRBV5-6|TRBD2
CASSLVGSGITDTQYF
TGTGCCAGCAGCTTGGTTGGTAGCGGGATCACAGATACGCAGTATTTT